This TCR beta chain was found in a study of post-analysis software for immune sequencing data (dated by TCRdb to 2014 to 2015). Regarding the research as a whole: Disease courses on record covered relapsing-remitting, secondary progressive and progressive-relapsing multiple sclerosis, though some patients had no subtype annotation. The multiple sclerosis patient repertoires were compared with about a dozen previously published healthy control repertoires from donors aged roughly 6 to 27 years. A subset of samples was prepared in parallel using single-end sample barcoding, then pooled and co-amplified after Illumina adapter ligation. The investigation overall reported the following: Strong co-clustering of samples prepared in the same batch was shown by direct clustering with F measure, prompting a batch-effect correction. The control group was slightly older than the multiple sclerosis patient group. Normalized Chao1 diversity was significantly lower in multiple sclerosis patients than controls, suggesting substantial peripheral T-cell clonal expansion.

In the case of this clonotype: Its specific antigen is unknown. Base qualities are not recorded, but no much larger clone differs from it by a single base.

TCR beta repertoires were profiled from peripheral blood of more than ten young patients with multiple sclerosis to demonstrate the VDJtools post-analysis software. The patients with multiple sclerosis were children and adolescents between roughly 6 and 17 years of age. The receptor library was made with PCR. The instrument was an Illumina HiSeq 2500. To reduce PCR and sequencing biases, unique molecular identifiers were incorporated into the TCR beta cDNA libraries. Roughly 0.5 million cDNA molecules were obtained per 1 to 10 million input T cells, so each molecule approximated one T cell. The same protocol used for the earlier healthy control dataset was applied to prepare and sequence the patient libraries. Within a given batch, samples were prepared together, multiplexed and sequenced on the same HiSeq lane. Regarding the original processing steps: MIGEC handled the raw barcoded reads, throwing out single-read molecular identifier groups before consensus assembly and CDR3 extraction. VDJtools was used for post-analysis of the clonotype tables, and diversity was normalized by down-sampling every dataset to the size of the smallest sample. Repertoire overlap clustering matched CDR3 amino acid but not nucleotide sequences to correct batch-related cross-sample contamination. Through fastp at Q25 and MiXCR, TCRdb rebuilt clones from the public reads, retaining in-frame beta chains. Each entry merges the rows of one CDR3 protein and shows their most common DNA and genes. The V and J calls and clone size come from TCRdb's table, not from the authors' own analysis. The sample profile shows hundreds of thousands of distinct CDR3 sequences; more than 50% of them were found once. The top ten clones comprise approximately 11% of the sample.

The sample taken for sequencing was blood. This receptor was obtained from a girl aged 2 to 9 with multiple sclerosis.

The DNA reads as follows: TGCAGCTTGCCCGGGACAGGGGGCTTAGGGCAGTTCTTC. Its protein reads: CSLPGTGGLGQFF. The chain is made from TRBV29-1 and TRBJ2-1; TRBD1 matches 12 bases in the middle. Trimming removed 8 bases from V and 12 bases from J; the gene matches leave 11 bases unexplained. The CDR3 goes from the cysteine to the phenylalanine over 13 residues. The entry retains the CDR3 DNA only, 39 bases that are in frame from base 1. CDR1 is given as SQVTM and CDR2 as ANQGSEA, both from the germline V gene.